Listed below are T cell receptor beta chains from one sample, sequenced in a study of T cell changes during pregnancy in multiple sclerosis. Clones were sequenced by immunoSEQ multiplex PCR, and TCRdb holds only the in-frame ones, with some missing. The table includes 28,000 or so clones, about 89% detected once. The sequences come from CD8+ T cells from peripheral blood mononuclear cells, collected before pregnancy. These receptors were taken from a female donor with multiple sclerosis, enrolled in a pregnancy study. The CDR3 runs from the conserved cysteine through the conserved F or W. The order of the fields is CDR3 DNA, CDR3 protein, D gene, J gene, clone size, V gene. D genes are given only for firm matches. For some rows the clone size is stated as once, few or many, or as a class when expanded; others skip it.

CDR3nt: TGTGCCAGCAGCTTATGGCGGGGGTACGAGCAGTACTTC
CDR3aa: CASSLWRGYEQYF
d_gene: TRBD2
j_gene: TRBJ2-7
abundance: once
v_gene: TRBV7-2

CDR3nt: TGTGCCAGCAGTTTATTCGGTGCGGGAGGTAACCTATACAATGAGCAGTTCTTC
CDR3aa: CASSLFGAGGNLYNEQFF
d_gene: TRBD2
j_gene: TRBJ2-1
abundance: -
v_gene: TRBV27

CDR3nt: TGCGCCAGCAGCCACCAAAAAGGAGAATTGAACACTGAAGCTTTCTTT
CDR3aa: CASSHQKGELNTEAFF
d_gene: -
j_gene: TRBJ1-1
abundance: once
v_gene: TRBV4-3

CDR3nt: TGTGCCAGCAGCTTAGGCGAGTTGTCCTACGAGCAGTACTTC
CDR3aa: CASSLGELSYEQYF
d_gene: -
j_gene: TRBJ2-7
abundance: -
v_gene: TRBV7-9

CDR3nt: TGCGCCAGCAGCCGCCTCAGGGGAGAAGGCACTGAAGCTTTCTTT
CDR3aa: CASSRLRGEGTEAFF
d_gene: -
j_gene: TRBJ1-1
abundance: -
v_gene: TRBV4-3

CDR3nt: TGTGCCAGCAGTTTTTCACTAGCGGACCTCACAGATACGCAGTATTTT
CDR3aa: CASSFSLADLTDTQYF
d_gene: TRBD2
j_gene: TRBJ2-3
abundance: -
v_gene: TRBV28

CDR3nt: TGTGCCAGCACGTCCCGGACAGGGGCGACTCAGCCCCAGCATTTT
CDR3aa: CASTSRTGATQPQHF
d_gene: TRBD1
j_gene: TRBJ1-5
abundance: -
v_gene: TRBV28

CDR3nt: TGTGCCACCAGCCCCCGAGCGGAGGGACTTTTCTTGGGGGAAGCTTTCTTT
CDR3aa: CATSPRAEGLFLGEAFF
d_gene: -
j_gene: TRBJ1-1
abundance: -
v_gene: TRBV15

CDR3nt: TGCAGCGTTGAAGGAGGGTTGGACTATGGCTACACCTTC
CDR3aa: CSVEGGLDYGYTF
d_gene: -
j_gene: TRBJ1-2
abundance: -
v_gene: TRBV29-1

CDR3nt: TGTGCCAGCAGCTCGACAGGAGTTTCGGTTTACGAGCAGTACTTC
CDR3aa: CASSSTGVSVYEQYF
d_gene: -
j_gene: TRBJ2-7
abundance: -
v_gene: TRBV5-8

CDR3nt: TGTGCCATCAGCAGGCCGGCGGGAGGGCCTCGGGATGAGCAGTTCTTC
CDR3aa: CAISRPAGGPRDEQFF
d_gene: TRBD2
j_gene: TRBJ2-1
abundance: -
v_gene: TRBV10-3

CDR3nt: TGTGCCAGCAGTGAGGACAGGGGCCAGGGCAATGAGCAGTTCTTC
CDR3aa: CASSEDRGQGNEQFF
d_gene: TRBD1
j_gene: TRBJ2-1
abundance: -
v_gene: TRBV25-1

CDR3nt: TGTGCCAGCAGCTCGGAGCACAATCAGCCCCAGCATTTT
CDR3aa: CASSSEHNQPQHF
d_gene: -
j_gene: TRBJ1-5
abundance: -
v_gene: TRBV7-8

CDR3nt: TGTGCCAGCAGTTTATCGGTTCGGGGCGAGCAGTACTTC
CDR3aa: CASSLSVRGEQYF
d_gene: -
j_gene: TRBJ2-7
abundance: -
v_gene: TRBV27

CDR3nt: TGTGCCAGTAGTCCCCGGGGAGGGAATGAGCAGTTCTTC
CDR3aa: CASSPRGGNEQFF
d_gene: TRBD2
j_gene: TRBJ2-1
abundance: -
v_gene: TRBV19

CDR3nt: TGTGCCAGCAGCTTGGGGGCGGGGGGAGTTGAAGCTTTCTTT
CDR3aa: CASSLGAGGVEAFF
d_gene: -
j_gene: TRBJ1-1
abundance: -
v_gene: TRBV5-6

CDR3nt: TGTGCCAGCAGCTCCCCCCCCGGACTCCCGTACGAGCAGTACTTC
CDR3aa: CASSSPPGLPYEQYF
d_gene: -
j_gene: TRBJ2-7
abundance: -
v_gene: TRBV7-9

CDR3nt: TGTGCCAGCAGCTTATTAACTAGCGGGTCCAAAAACATTCAGTACTTC
CDR3aa: CASSLLTSGSKNIQYF
d_gene: TRBD2
j_gene: TRBJ2-4
abundance: -
v_gene: TRBV7-9

CDR3nt: TGTGCCTGGTCGACTAGCGGGATCACAGATACGCAGTATTTT
CDR3aa: CAWSTSGITDTQYF
d_gene: TRBD2
j_gene: TRBJ2-3
abundance: -
v_gene: TRBV30

CDR3nt: TGTGCCAGCAGCTTAAGCCCTAGCGCAACCTACGAGCAGTACTTC
CDR3aa: CASSLSPSATYEQYF
d_gene: -
j_gene: TRBJ2-7
abundance: -
v_gene: TRBV7-3

CDR3nt: TGTGCCAGCAGCGAACAGGGCCCGGGCACTGAAGCTTTCTTT
CDR3aa: CASSEQGPGTEAFF
d_gene: -
j_gene: TRBJ1-1
abundance: -
v_gene: TRBV9

CDR3nt: TGCAGCGTTCTACGGGAGTCCTACGAGCAGTACTTC
CDR3aa: CSVLRESYEQYF
d_gene: -
j_gene: TRBJ2-7
abundance: once
v_gene: TRBV29-1

CDR3nt: TGTGCCAGCAGGAGAGGGTCAAGCACACACAATGAGCAGTTCTTC
CDR3aa: CASRRGSSTHNEQFF
d_gene: -
j_gene: TRBJ2-1
abundance: -
v_gene: TRBV6-5

CDR3nt: TGTGCCAGCAGTTTCGGCGCAGGGCTAGCGGTCTACGAGCAGTACTTC
CDR3aa: CASSFGAGLAVYEQYF
d_gene: TRBD2
j_gene: TRBJ2-7
abundance: -
v_gene: TRBV28

CDR3nt: TGTGCCAGCAGACTGACAGGGACCTACGAGCAGTACTTC
CDR3aa: CASRLTGTYEQYF
d_gene: TRBD1
j_gene: TRBJ2-7
abundance: -
v_gene: TRBV27

CDR3nt: TGTGCCAGCAGCGGGGGACTTTTCTACGAGCAGTACTTC
CDR3aa: CASSGGLFYEQYF
d_gene: -
j_gene: TRBJ2-7
abundance: -
v_gene: TRBV7-9

CDR3nt: TGTGCCAGCAGCCGTGGGGCAGGAAGCAATCAGCCCCAGCATTTT
CDR3aa: CASSRGAGSNQPQHF
d_gene: -
j_gene: TRBJ1-5
abundance: -
v_gene: TRBV5-6

CDR3nt: TGTGCCAGCAGCTTTACGCGCCTGGGACAGGGTAACTACGAGCAGTACTTC
CDR3aa: CASSFTRLGQGNYEQYF
d_gene: TRBD1
j_gene: TRBJ2-7
abundance: -
v_gene: TRBV11-2

CDR3nt: TGTGCCAGTAGTACAGTCCCGGGACAGGGTTTGGACACTGAAGCTTTCTTT
CDR3aa: CASSTVPGQGLDTEAFF
d_gene: TRBD1
j_gene: TRBJ1-1
abundance: -
v_gene: TRBV19

CDR3nt: TGTGCCAGCAGCTTGGGTACGGGAGACACAGATACGCAGTATTTT
CDR3aa: CASSLGTGDTDTQYF
d_gene: -
j_gene: TRBJ2-3
abundance: -
v_gene: TRBV5-4

CDR3nt: TGTGCCAGCAGCCCGGGACTAGCGGGAGGGGGAGATACGCAGTATTTT
CDR3aa: CASSPGLAGGGDTQYF
d_gene: TRBD2
j_gene: TRBJ2-3
abundance: medium-sized
v_gene: TRBV4-2

CDR3nt: TGTGCCAGCAGTTTATTGCCGGAGGCCCGCAATGAGCAGTTCTTC
CDR3aa: CASSLLPEARNEQFF
d_gene: -
j_gene: TRBJ2-1
abundance: -
v_gene: TRBV28

CDR3nt: TGCGCCAGCAGCCAAGGAGAGGGCTCTGGGGCCAACGTCCTGACTTTC
CDR3aa: CASSQGEGSGANVLTF
d_gene: -
j_gene: TRBJ2-6
abundance: -
v_gene: TRBV4-3

CDR3nt: TGCGCCAGCAGCCAAGATGGGGCTAGCGGGAGGGTAAATGAGCAGTTCTTC
CDR3aa: CASSQDGASGRVNEQFF
d_gene: TRBD2
j_gene: TRBJ2-1
abundance: -
v_gene: TRBV4-3

CDR3nt: TGTGCCAGCAGCAACTACAGCCTTTGGGAGGCCAAAAACATTCAGTACTTC
CDR3aa: CASSNYSLWEAKNIQYF
d_gene: -
j_gene: TRBJ2-4
abundance: -
v_gene: TRBV7-2

CDR3nt: TGTGCCAGCAGCGACGGACTAGGAGGGTCCGGGGAGCTGTTTTTT
CDR3aa: CASSDGLGGSGELFF
d_gene: TRBD2
j_gene: TRBJ2-2
abundance: once
v_gene: TRBV6-1

CDR3nt: TGTGCCAGCAGCCTCGGGACAGCAAGCTATGGCTACACCTTC
CDR3aa: CASSLGTASYGYTF
d_gene: TRBD1
j_gene: TRBJ1-2
abundance: -
v_gene: TRBV5-6

CDR3nt: TGTGCCAGCAGCTTTTATCTCGACCAAATCGGGAGAGGCTACACCTTC
CDR3aa: CASSFYLDQIGRGYTF
d_gene: -
j_gene: TRBJ1-2
abundance: -
v_gene: TRBV5-6

CDR3nt: TGTGCCACCAGCAGAGACGGAACGGGAGTAGATACGCAGTATTTT
CDR3aa: CATSRDGTGVDTQYF
d_gene: -
j_gene: TRBJ2-3
abundance: few
v_gene: TRBV15

CDR3nt: TGCGCCAGCAGCCAGCGGGACAGCTCCTACAATGAGCAGTTCTTC
CDR3aa: CASSQRDSSYNEQFF
d_gene: -
j_gene: TRBJ2-1
abundance: -
v_gene: TRBV4-3

CDR3nt: TGTGCCAGCAAAAACACCGCGGGCGGGGCAGGGATCGGACTGTTTTTT
CDR3aa: CASKNTAGGAGIGLFF
d_gene: -
j_gene: TRBJ1-4
abundance: -
v_gene: TRBV28